Each of the 12 T cell receptor beta chains below was sequenced from the same sample in a study of blood T cell repertoires in COVID-19. Data came from immunoSEQ multiplex PCR; TCRdb stores just in-frame clones and leaves some out. The sample records around 70,000 clones, roughly 75% being singletons. The specimen was peripheral blood. These receptors originate from a human donor in a cohort sampled during active COVID-19.

The chain recombines TRBV27 with TRBJ1-6; D gene uncertain. CDR1 and CDR2 from the germline V gene are MNHEY and SMNVEV (reference sequence). This CDR3 comprises 17 residues. V shed 4 bases and J shed 3 bases, with 16 bases lying between them. CDR3 coding DNA: TGTGCCAGCAGTTCCGACACGTCGTCAATCTATAATTCACCCCTCCACTTT. It is translated as CASSSDTSSIYNSPLHF.

This clone appeared once. Additional DNA sequences in this sample encode the identical CDR3. The gene calls are TRBV9 and TRBJ2-7; D is unclear. The CDR3 consists of 15 residues. CDR1 SGDLS and CDR2 YYNGEE come from the germline V gene. V gave up 2 bases and J gave up 4 bases, with 16 bases separating them. The CDR3 sequence is CASSVSWASPYEQYF. As DNA, the CDR3 is TGTGCCAGCAGCGTGAGCTGGGCGTCCCCTTACGAGCAGTACTTC. Combining the CDR3 with reference TRBV9 and TRBJ2-7 gives the whole variable domain DSGVTQTPKHLITATGQRVTLRCSPRSGDLSVYWYQQSLDQGLQFLIQYYNGEERAKGNILERFSAQQFPDLHSELNLSSLELGDSALYFCASSVSWASPYEQYFGPGTRLTVT.

This chain connects TRBV11-2 to TRBJ2-3; TRBD2 might be the D (7 bases). The CDR3 contains 15 residues. V was clipped by 0 bases and J by 2 bases, with 9 bases between them. Germline loops: CDR1 SGHAT, CDR2 FQNNGV. CDR3: CASSLEGGHTDTQYF. The CDR3 DNA sequence: TGTGCCAGCAGCTTAGAGGGGGGGCACACAGATACGCAGTATTTT.

This sequence joins TRBV10-3 and TRBJ1-4; 7 nucleotides align to TRBD1. The CDR3 has 16 amino acids. V trimming: 0 bases; J trimming: 10 bases; junction bases outside the gene matches: 11. Germline assignment: CDR1 ENHRY and CDR2 SYGVKD. CDR3 nucleotides: TGTGCCATCAGTGAGTCCGGGACAGACTCTATGGGAAAACTGTTTTTT. Protein sequence: CAISESGTDSMGKLFF.

The chain joins TRBV7-9 to TRBJ2-7; 12 bases are a match to TRBD2. CDR1 is SEHNR, CDR2 FQNEAQ, per germline (reference sequence). The CDR3 spans 16 residues. Germline trimming cut 5 bases from V and 3 bases from J; bases unmatched to any gene: 8. The CDR3 loop is CASSPTWTSGNYEQYF. The CDR3 DNA follows: TGTGCCAGCAGCCCTACCTGGACTAGCGGGAACTACGAGCAGTACTTC. Based on the CDR3 plus reference TRBV7-9 and TRBJ2-7, the full variable domain is DTGVSQNPRHKITKRGQNVTFRCDPISEHNRLYWYRQTLGQGPEFLTYFQNEAQLEKSRLLSDRFSAERPKGSFSTLEIQRTEQGDSAMYLCASSPTWTSGNYEQYFGPGTRLTVT.

This clone is a singleton in its sample. The chain recombines TRBV6-6 with TRBJ1-1; tentative D call: TRBD1 (5 bases). Germline loops: CDR1 MNHNY, CDR2 SVGAGI (reference sequence). This CDR3 region has 12 residues. V was shortened by 5 bases and J by 4 bases, with 8 bases between the two germline ends. The CDR3 DNA follows: TGTGCCAGCAGTACCGGGGGCACTGAAGCTTTCTTT. Translation gives CASSTGGTEAFF.

V usage is TRBV7-2 and J usage is TRBJ2-7; TRBD2 matches at 7 bases. Unmatched junction bases numbered 6, after V lost 2 bases and J lost 2 bases. The CDR3 loop spans 15 amino acids. CDR1 and CDR2 (germline): SGHTA, FQGNSA. The CDR3, as DNA: TGTGCCAGCAGCTTACAAGCGGGGCCCCCCTACGAGCAGTACTTC. Amino acid sequence: CASSLQAGPPYEQYF.

The genes are TRBV24-1 and TRBJ2-2; TRBD2 agrees at 9 bases. This CDR3 comprises 17 residues. V dropped 6 bases and J dropped 1; count of bases not matched to a gene: 8. Per the germline V gene, CDR1 is KGHDR and CDR2 is SFDVKD. The CDR3 sequence is CATSRTTSGGNTGELFF. CDR3 nucleotides: TGTGCCACCAGTCGTACGACTAGCGGAGGGAACACCGGGGAGCTGTTTTTT.

The chain is built from TRBV27 and TRBJ2-7; D might be TRBD2 (6 bases). The ends were cut back, 4 bases at V and 2 bases at J, with 21 bases in the middle. Germline V gene data show CDR1 as MNHEY and CDR2 as SMNVEV (reference sequence). The CDR3 totals 17 residues. The CDR3 here is CASSSRGPAGLTYEQYF. CDR3 nucleotide sequence: TGTGCCAGCAGTTCAAGGGGCCCAGCGGGCTTAACCTACGAGCAGTACTTC.

The CDR3 sequence is CASSLQGVGPQHF. In DNA form, the CDR3 reads TGTGCCAGCAGTTTACAGGGGGTGGGACCCCAGCATTTT. This chain uses TRBV28 with TRBJ1-5, with 7 bases lining up with TRBD1. After removal of 2 bases from V and 10 bases from J, the junction contained 5 bases not matched to a gene. There are 13 residues in the CDR3. Germline loops: CDR1 MDHEN, CDR2 SYDVKM.

This clone has a handful of counts. The chain combines TRBV24-1 with TRBJ2-7; D gene unclear. Germline-derived CDR1 and CDR2 are KGHDR and SFDVKD. The CDR3 loop spans 11 amino acids. Trimming took off 3 bases at V and 6 bases at J, with 5 bases between the two ends. The CDR3 region is CATSDASEQYF. The CDR3 DNA follows: TGTGCCACCAGTGATGCGTCCGAGCAGTACTTC.

The chain couples TRBV29-1 to TRBJ2-3, with TRBD1 matching 7 bases. Germline V lookup: CDR1 SQVTM, CDR2 ANQGSEA. With 4 bases clipped from V and 3 bases from J, the junction kept 4 bases outside the gene matches. The CDR3 runs 13 residues. The CDR3 reads CSVGQGQTDTQYF. CDR3 coding DNA: TGCAGCGTTGGACAGGGACAGACAGATACGCAGTATTTT.